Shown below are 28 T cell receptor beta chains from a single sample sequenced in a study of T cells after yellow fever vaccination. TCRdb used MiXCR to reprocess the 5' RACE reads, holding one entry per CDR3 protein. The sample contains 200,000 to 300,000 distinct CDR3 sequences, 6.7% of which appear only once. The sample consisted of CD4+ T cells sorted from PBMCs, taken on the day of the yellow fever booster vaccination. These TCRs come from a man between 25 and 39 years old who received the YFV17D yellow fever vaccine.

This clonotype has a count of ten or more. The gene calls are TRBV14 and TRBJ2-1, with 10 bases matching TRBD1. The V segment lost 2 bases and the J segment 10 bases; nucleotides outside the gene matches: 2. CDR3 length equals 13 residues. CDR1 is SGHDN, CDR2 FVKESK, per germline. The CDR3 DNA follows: TGTGCCAGCAGCCAACGGACAGGGGGGGAGCAGTTCTTC. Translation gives CASSQRTGGEQFF.

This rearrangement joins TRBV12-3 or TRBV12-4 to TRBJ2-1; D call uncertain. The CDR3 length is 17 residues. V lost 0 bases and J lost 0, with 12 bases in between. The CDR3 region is CASSLASWTLSYNEQFF. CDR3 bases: TGTGCCAGCAGTTTAGCCTCCTGGACCCTCTCCTACAATGAGCAGTTCTTC.

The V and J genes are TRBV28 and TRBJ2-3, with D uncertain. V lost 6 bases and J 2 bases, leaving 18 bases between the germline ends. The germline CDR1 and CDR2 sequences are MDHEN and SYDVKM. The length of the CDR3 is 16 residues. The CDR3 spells CASSRRLGGSTDTQYF. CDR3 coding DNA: TGTGCCAGCAGCCGCCGGTTGGGCGGCTCCACAGATACGCAGTATTTT.

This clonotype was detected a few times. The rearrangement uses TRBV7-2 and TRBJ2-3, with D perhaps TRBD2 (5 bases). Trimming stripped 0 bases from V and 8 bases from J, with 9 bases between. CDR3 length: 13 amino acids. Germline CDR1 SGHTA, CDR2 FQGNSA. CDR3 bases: TGTGCCAGCAGCTTAGCGGGCGCGGGTACGCAGTATTTT. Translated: CASSLAGAGTQYF. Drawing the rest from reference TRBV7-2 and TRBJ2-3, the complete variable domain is GAGVSQSPSNKVTEKGKDVELRCDPISGHTALYWYRQSLGQGLEFLIYFQGNSAPDKSGLPSDRFSAERTGGSVSTLTIQRTQQEDSAVYLCASSLAGAGTQYFGPGTRLTVL.

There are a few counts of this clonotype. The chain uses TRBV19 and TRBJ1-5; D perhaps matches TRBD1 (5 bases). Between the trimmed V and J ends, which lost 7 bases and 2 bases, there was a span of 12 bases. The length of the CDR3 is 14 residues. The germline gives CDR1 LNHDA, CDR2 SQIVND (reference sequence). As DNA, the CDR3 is TGTGCCAGTAAAGCAGGGTCACGCAATCAGCCCCAGCATTTT. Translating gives CASKAGSRNQPQHF. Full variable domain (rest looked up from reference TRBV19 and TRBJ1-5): DGGITQSPKYLFRKEGQNVTLSCEQNLNHDAMYWYRQDPGQGLRLIYYSQIVNDFQKGDIAEGYSVSREKKESFPLTVTSAQKNPTAFYLCASKAGSRNQPQHFGDGTRLSIL.

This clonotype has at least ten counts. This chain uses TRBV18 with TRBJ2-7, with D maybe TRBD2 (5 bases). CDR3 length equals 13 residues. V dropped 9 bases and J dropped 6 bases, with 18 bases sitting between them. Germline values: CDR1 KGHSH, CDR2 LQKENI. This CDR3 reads CASSGIDPSEQYF. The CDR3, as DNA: TGTGCCAGTTCGGGAATCGACCCCTCCGAGCAGTACTTC. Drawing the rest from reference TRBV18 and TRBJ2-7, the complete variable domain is NAGVMQNPRHLVRRRGQEARLRCSPMKGHSHVYWYRQLPEEGLKFMVYLQKENIIDESGMPKERFSAEFPKEGPSILRIQQVVRGDSAAYFCASSGIDPSEQYFGPGTRLTVT.

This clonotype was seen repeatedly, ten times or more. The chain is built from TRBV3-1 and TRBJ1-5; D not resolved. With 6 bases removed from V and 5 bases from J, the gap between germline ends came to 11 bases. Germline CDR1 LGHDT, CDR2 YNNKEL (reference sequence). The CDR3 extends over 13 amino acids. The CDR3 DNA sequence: TGTGCCAGCAGTCAGTGGGTTGATCAGCCCCAGCATTTT. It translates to CASSQWVDQPQHF.

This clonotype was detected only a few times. DNA for the CDR3: TGCGCCAGCAGCGGAGCGCTAGCGGGAGCCGGTGAGCAGTTCTTC. Its translation is CASSGALAGAGEQFF. The chain combines TRBV5-1 with TRBJ2-1; 10 bases line up with TRBD2. Germline V gene data show CDR1 as SGHRS and CDR2 as YFSETQ. This CDR3 comprises 15 residues. V was clipped by 4 bases and J by 9 bases; unmatched bases: 10.

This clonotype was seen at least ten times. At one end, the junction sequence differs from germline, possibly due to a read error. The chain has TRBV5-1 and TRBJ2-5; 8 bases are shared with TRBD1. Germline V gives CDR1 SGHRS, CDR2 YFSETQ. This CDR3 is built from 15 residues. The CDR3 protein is CASSLAGTGEETQYF. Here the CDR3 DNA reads TGTGCCAGCAGTTTAGCCGGGACAGGAGAAGAGACCCAGTACTTC.

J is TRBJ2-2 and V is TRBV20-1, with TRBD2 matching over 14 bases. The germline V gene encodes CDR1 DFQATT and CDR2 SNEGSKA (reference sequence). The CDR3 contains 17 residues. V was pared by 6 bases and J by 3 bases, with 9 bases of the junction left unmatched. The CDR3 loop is CSASNAGLAGDTGELFF. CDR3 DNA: TGCAGTGCATCCAACGCGGGACTAGCGGGGGACACCGGGGAGCTGTTTTTT.

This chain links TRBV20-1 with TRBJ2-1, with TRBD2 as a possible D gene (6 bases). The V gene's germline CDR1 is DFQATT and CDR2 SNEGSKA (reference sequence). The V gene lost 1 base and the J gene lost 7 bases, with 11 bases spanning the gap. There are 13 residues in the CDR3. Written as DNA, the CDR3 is TGCAGTGCTAGAGTACCCCTAGCGAATGAGCAGTTCTTC. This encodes CSARVPLANEQFF.

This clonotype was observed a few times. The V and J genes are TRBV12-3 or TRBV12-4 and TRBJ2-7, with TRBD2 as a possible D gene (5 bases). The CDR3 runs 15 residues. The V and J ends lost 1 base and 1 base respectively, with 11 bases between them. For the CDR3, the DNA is TGTGCCAGCAGTTTAGGTCTTCCGGGGTCCTACGAGCAGTACTTC. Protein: CASSLGLPGSYEQYF.

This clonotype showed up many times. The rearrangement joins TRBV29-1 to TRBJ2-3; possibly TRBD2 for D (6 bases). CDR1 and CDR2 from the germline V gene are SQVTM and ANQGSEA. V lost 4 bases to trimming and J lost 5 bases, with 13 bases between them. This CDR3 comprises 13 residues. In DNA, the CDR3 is TGCAGCGTTGGGAGGGCCCTGGGAGATACGCAGTATTTT. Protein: CSVGRALGDTQYF.

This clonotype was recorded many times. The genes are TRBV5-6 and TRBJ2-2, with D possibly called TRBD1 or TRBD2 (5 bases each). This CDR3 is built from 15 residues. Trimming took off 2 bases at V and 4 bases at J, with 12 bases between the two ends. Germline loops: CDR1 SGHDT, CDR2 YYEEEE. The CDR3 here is CASSLPGTATGELFF. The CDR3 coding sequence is TGTGCCAGCAGCTTACCCGGGACCGCCACCGGGGAGCTGTTTTTT.

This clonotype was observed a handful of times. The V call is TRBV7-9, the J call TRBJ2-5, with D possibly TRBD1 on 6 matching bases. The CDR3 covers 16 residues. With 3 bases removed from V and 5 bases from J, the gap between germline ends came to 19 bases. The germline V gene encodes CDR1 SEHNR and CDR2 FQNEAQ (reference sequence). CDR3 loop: CASSFTNPFRGETQYF. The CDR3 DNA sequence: TGTGCCAGCAGCTTCACGAACCCGTTCAGGGGTGAGACCCAGTACTTC.

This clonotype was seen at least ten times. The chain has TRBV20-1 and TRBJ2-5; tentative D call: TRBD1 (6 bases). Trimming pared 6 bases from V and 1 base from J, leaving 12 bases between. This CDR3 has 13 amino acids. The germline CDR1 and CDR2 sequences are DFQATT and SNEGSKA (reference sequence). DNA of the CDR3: TGCAGTGCCGTTCGGACAGCCCAAGAGACCCAGTACTTC. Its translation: CSAVRTAQETQYF.

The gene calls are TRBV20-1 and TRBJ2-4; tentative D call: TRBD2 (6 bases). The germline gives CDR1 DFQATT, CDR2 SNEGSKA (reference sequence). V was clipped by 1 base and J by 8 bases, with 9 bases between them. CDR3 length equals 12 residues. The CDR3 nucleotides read TGCAGTGCTAGAGTTAGCGGCGACATTCAGTACTTC. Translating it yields CSARVSGDIQYF.

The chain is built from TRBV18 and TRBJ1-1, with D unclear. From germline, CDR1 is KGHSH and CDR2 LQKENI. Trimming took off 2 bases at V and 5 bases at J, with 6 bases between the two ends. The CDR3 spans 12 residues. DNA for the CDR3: TGTGCCAGCTCACCAATGGGGACTGAAGCTTTCTTT. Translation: CASSPMGTEAFF.

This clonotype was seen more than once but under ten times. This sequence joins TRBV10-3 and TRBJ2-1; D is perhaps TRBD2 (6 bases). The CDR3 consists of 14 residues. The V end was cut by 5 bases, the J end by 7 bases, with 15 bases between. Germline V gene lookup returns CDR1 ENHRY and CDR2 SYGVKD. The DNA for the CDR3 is TGTGCCATCAGTCCCATGGGACTTCTAAATGAGCAGTTCTTC. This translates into CAISPMGLLNEQFF.

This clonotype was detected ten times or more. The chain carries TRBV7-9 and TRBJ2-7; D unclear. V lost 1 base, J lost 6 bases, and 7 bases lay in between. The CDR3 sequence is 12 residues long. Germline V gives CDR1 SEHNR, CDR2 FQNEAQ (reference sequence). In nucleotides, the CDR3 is TGTGCCAGCAGCTTAGTTTCAAGCGAGCAGTACTTC. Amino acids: CASSLVSSEQYF.

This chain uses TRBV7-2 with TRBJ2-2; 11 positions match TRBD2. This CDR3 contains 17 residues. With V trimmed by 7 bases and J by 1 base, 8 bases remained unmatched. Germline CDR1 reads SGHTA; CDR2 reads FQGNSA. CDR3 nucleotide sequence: TGTGCCAGCAACAACCCTACTAGCGGGGGGAACACCGGGGAGCTGTTTTTT. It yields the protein CASNNPTSGGNTGELFF.

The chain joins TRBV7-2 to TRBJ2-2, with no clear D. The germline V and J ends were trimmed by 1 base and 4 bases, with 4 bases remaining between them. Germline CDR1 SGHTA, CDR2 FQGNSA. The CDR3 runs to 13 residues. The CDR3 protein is CASSLDRTGELFF. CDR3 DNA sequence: TGTGCCAGCAGCTTAGACCGCACCGGGGAGCTGTTTTTT.

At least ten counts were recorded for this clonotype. In DNA, the CDR3 is TGTGCCAGCAGTCCCGGGACAGGGTGGGGGGCTGGAAACACCATATATTTT. This sequence encodes CASSPGTGWGAGNTIYF. The genes are TRBV12-3 or TRBV12-4 and TRBJ1-3, with TRBD1 matching over 9 bases. Germline trimming cut 5 bases from V and 2 bases from J; bases unmatched to any gene: 10. The CDR3 is made up of 17 amino acids.

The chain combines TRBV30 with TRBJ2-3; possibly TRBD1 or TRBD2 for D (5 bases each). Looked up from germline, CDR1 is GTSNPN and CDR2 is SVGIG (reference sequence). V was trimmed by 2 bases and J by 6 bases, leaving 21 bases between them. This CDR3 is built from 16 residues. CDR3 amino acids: CAWSSSGPGPRDTQYF. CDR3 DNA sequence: TGTGCCTGGAGTTCCTCGGGACCGGGGCCTAGGGATACGCAGTATTTT.

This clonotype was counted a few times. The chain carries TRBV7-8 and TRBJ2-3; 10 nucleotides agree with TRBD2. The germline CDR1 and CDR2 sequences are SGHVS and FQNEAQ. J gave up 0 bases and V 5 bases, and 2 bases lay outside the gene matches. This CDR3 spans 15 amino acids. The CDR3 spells CASSKREGSTDTQYF. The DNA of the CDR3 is TGTGCCAGCAGCAAGCGGGAGGGGAGCACAGATACGCAGTATTTT.

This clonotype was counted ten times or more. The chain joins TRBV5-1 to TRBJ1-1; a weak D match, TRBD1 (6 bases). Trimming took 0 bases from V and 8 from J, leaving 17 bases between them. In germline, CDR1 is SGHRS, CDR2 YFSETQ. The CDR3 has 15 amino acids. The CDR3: CASSLAASGDDEAFF. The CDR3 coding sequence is TGCGCCAGCAGCTTGGCTGCCTCAGGGGACGACGAAGCTTTCTTT.

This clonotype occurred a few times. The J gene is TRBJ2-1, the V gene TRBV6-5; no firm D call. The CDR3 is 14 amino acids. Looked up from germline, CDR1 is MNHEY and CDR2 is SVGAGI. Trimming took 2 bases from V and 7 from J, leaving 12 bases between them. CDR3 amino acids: CASSYPGGRNEQFF. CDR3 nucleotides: TGTGCCAGCAGTTACCCGGGCGGTAGGAATGAGCAGTTCTTC.

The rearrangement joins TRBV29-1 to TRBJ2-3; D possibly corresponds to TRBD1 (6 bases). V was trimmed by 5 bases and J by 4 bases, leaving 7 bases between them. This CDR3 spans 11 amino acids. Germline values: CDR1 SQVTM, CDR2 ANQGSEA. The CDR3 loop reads CSVKGADTQYF. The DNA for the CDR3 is TGCAGCGTTAAGGGGGCAGATACGCAGTATTTT.